The clone carrying this T cell receptor beta chain occurred once. As yet, its antigen is unknown. Clones were sequenced by immunoSEQ multiplex PCR, and TCRdb holds only the in-frame ones, with some missing. The sample holds 130,000 or so clones; roughly 80% are singletons and the top ten take 25% to 30%. The record originates from a study of cytotoxic CD8 clonotypes in ibrutinib-treated CLL. At the level of the study: Collecting the response samples happened after a median 12 months of treatment, with a range of 6 to 36.

Trimming took 1 base from V and 3 from J, leaving 10 bases between them. This CDR3 contains 14 residues. Germline assignment: CDR1 SGHVS and CDR2 FNYEAQ. Overall study results and limits: Baseline clonality exceeded age-matched healthy donors and tracked circulating CD8+ T-cell counts.

Specimen: PBMCs, collected after 12 months of ibrutinib treatment. The gene calls are TRBV7-6 and TRBJ2-7; tentative D call: TRBD2 (6 bases). This TCR came from a human donor with chronic lymphocytic leukemia. The CDR3 coding sequence is TGTGCCAGCAGCTTAGGCGGGAATTACTACGAGCAGTACTTC. Translation gives CASSLGGNYYEQYF.